This T cell receptor beta chain was sequenced during a study of blood T cell repertoires in COVID-19. Background on the study: T cells, B-cell-depleted T cells, or PBMCs provided the cDNA or gDNA that served as material.

Sequenced by immunoSEQ multiplex PCR; TCRdb stores in-frame clones only, minus some. The sample has about 200,000 clones; approximately 90% are singletons. CDR3 length: 15 amino acids. The V and J ends lost 0 bases and 5 bases respectively, with 11 bases between them. Germline CDR1 LGHDT, CDR2 YNNKEL (reference sequence). Input material: peripheral blood. The clonotype originates from a woman between 50 and 59 years old with COVID-19, enrolled during active disease. This sequence joins TRBV3-1 (or the pseudogene TRBV3-2) and TRBJ1-5, with D perhaps TRBD1 (6 bases). Here the CDR3 reads CASSQDAGADQPQHF. Here the CDR3 DNA reads TGTGCCAGCAGCCAAGATGCGGGGGCCGATCAGCCCCAGCATTTT.